Each of the 25 T cell receptor beta chains below was sequenced from the same sample in a study of blood T cell repertoires in COVID-19 (dated by TCRdb to the early 2020s). Receptors were amplified or captured by the immunoSEQ multiplex PCR assay. TCRdb retrieved this table from immuneACCESS and kept in-frame rearrangements only. Not all clones are present; in checked studies, unresolved V genes account for under half, and no reason is known for the remainder. The sample data list about 140,000 clones, and over 80% of these were observed just once. The top ten clones comprise roughly a tenth of the sample. The source material was peripheral blood. The receptors were sampled from a man in his 60s with active or convalescent COVID-19.

The rearrangement uses TRBV3-1 (or the pseudogene TRBV3-2) and TRBJ1-6, with 11 bases that match TRBD1. This CDR3 spans 15 amino acids. The junction had 3 bases not matched to a gene; V was cut back by 0 bases and J by 11 bases. CDR1 and CDR2 from the germline V gene are LGHDT and YNNKEL (reference sequence). The CDR3 DNA sequence: TGTGCCAGCAGCCAAGACCGGGACAGGGGGACACCCCTCCACTTT. Protein sequence: CASSQDRDRGTPLHF.

The chain couples TRBV3-1 (or the pseudogene TRBV3-2) to TRBJ2-1; D gene uncertain. From germline, CDR1 is LGHDT and CDR2 YNNKEL (reference sequence). The ends were cut back, 5 bases at V and 0 bases at J, with 11 bases in the middle. The CDR3 totals 15 residues. The CDR3 DNA follows: TGTGCCAGCAGCTACGACTTCCGCTCCTACAATGAGCAGTTCTTC. This encodes CASSYDFRSYNEQFF.

The V and J genes are TRBV28 and TRBJ1-6; 8 positions match TRBD1. The germline V gene encodes CDR1 MDHEN and CDR2 SYDVKM. This CDR3 region has 16 residues. J lost 4 bases, V lost 8 bases, and 10 bases had no gene match. CDR3 sequence reads: CASYQTGDRYNSPLHF. In nucleotides, the CDR3 is TGTGCCAGCTACCAGACAGGGGACAGATATAATTCACCCCTCCACTTT.

This sequence joins TRBV4-3 and TRBJ1-2; maybe TRBD1 (5 bases). This CDR3 contains 13 residues. Trimming took off 0 bases at V and 5 bases at J, with 7 bases between the two ends. CDR1 and CDR2 (germline): LGHNA, YSLEER. The CDR3 DNA is TGCGCCAGCAGCCAAGATGCAGGGTATGGCTACACCTTC. This encodes CASSQDAGYGYTF.

The chain has TRBV19 and TRBJ1-5; 9 bases align to TRBD1. The J segment lost 1 base and the V segment lost 7 bases, leaving 5 bases of the junction unmatched. CDR3 size: 15 residues. Germline V gene sequence: CDR1 LNHDA, CDR2 SQIVND (reference sequence). The CDR3 here is CASIRTGESNQPQHF. In DNA form, the CDR3 reads TGTGCCAGTATACGGACAGGGGAAAGCAATCAGCCCCAGCATTTT. The entire variable domain, with the rest obtained from reference TRBV19 and TRBJ1-5, is as follows: DGGITQSPKYLFRKEGQNVTLSCEQNLNHDAMYWYRQDPGQGLRLIYYSQIVNDFQKGDIAEGYSVSREKKESFPLTVTSAQKNPTAFYLCASIRTGESNQPQHFGDGTRLSIL.

The gene calls are TRBV6-5 and TRBJ2-2; D possibly corresponds to TRBD1 (5 bases). The CDR3 consists of 14 residues. Trimming left V 5 bases short and J 1 base short, with 8 bases between. From germline, CDR1 is MNHEY and CDR2 SVGAGI. The DNA for the CDR3 is TGTGCCAGCAGTAACCAGGGGAACACCGGGGAGCTGTTTTTT. It specifies CASSNQGNTGELFF.

This rearrangement joins TRBV5-6 to TRBJ2-5, with D unclear. CDR1 is SGHDT, CDR2 YYEEEE, per germline. V lost 5 bases to trimming and J lost 6 bases, with 14 bases between them. This CDR3 is 13 amino acids long. This CDR3 reads CASSSLLVKTQYF. Here the CDR3 DNA reads TGTGCCAGCAGTTCATTACTGGTGAAGACCCAGTACTTC. Based on the CDR3 plus reference TRBV5-6 and TRBJ2-5, the full variable domain is DAGVTQSPTHLIKTRGQQVTLRCSPKSGHDTVSWYQQALGQGPQFIFQYYEEEERQRGNFPDRFSGHQFPNYSSELNVNALLLGDSALYLCASSSLLVKTQYFGPGTRLLVL.

The chain combines TRBV12-3 or TRBV12-4 with TRBJ2-7; D may be TRBD2 (5 bases). Trimming cost V 6 bases and J 1 base, with 7 bases left between them. The CDR3 is 12 amino acids. This chain's CDR3 is CASRLESYEQYF. In DNA, the CDR3 is TGTGCCAGCAGACTAGAGTCCTACGAGCAGTACTTC.

This clone has a count of ten or more. This chain connects TRBV7-9 to TRBJ1-3; D gene uncertain. Per the germline V gene, CDR1 is SEHNR and CDR2 is FQNEAQ (reference sequence). The CDR3 has 15 amino acids. V was clipped by 5 bases and J by 0 bases, with 11 bases between them. The CDR3 DNA sequence: TGTGCCAGCAGCCCGACATCAATCTCTGGAAACACCATATATTTT. It is translated as CASSPTSISGNTIYF.

This clone was found once. This rearrangement joins TRBV28 to TRBJ2-7, with 8 bases fitting TRBD2. Germline CDR1 is MDHEN and CDR2 is SYDVKM. The length of the CDR3 is 14 residues. Trimming cost V 11 bases and J 2 bases; bases outside gene matches: 11. The CDR3 loop reads CAALGGRPTYEQYF. Written as DNA, the CDR3 is TGTGCCGCCCTGGGCGGGAGGCCGACCTACGAGCAGTACTTC.

The chain carries TRBV19 and TRBJ2-7; maybe TRBD1 (6 bases). The CDR3 loop spans 15 amino acids. Trimming shortened V by 1 base and J by 2 bases, and 12 bases separated the two germline ends. Germline lookup yields CDR1 LNHDA and CDR2 SQIVND (reference sequence). The CDR3 is CASSIVGAGPYEQYF. CDR3 DNA: TGTGCCAGTAGTATAGTGGGGGCAGGACCCTACGAGCAGTACTTC.

The rearrangement links TRBV15 to TRBJ2-5; the D gene is possibly TRBD2 (7 bases). The CDR3 is made up of 16 amino acids. Germline lookup yields CDR1 LNHNV and CDR2 YYDKDF (reference sequence). Trimming left V 1 base short and J 5 bases short, with 17 bases between. The CDR3 loop reads CATSRGIRGAWETQYF. The CDR3 nucleotides read TGTGCCACCAGCAGAGGGATACGGGGGGCGTGGGAGACCCAGTACTTC.

In the case of this clone: Other DNA sequences in this specimen translate into the identical CDR3. CDR3 DNA: TGTGCCAGCAGCTTAGCGGGAGGGGAGACCCAGTACTTC. It codes for CASSLAGGETQYF. This sequence joins TRBV7-2 and TRBJ2-5; 7 bases are a match to TRBD2. The trim removed 0 bases at V and 5 bases at J, leaving 0 bases unmatched. This CDR3 contains 13 residues. Germline CDR1 SGHTA, CDR2 FQGNSA.

The CDR3 spells CASSAGQARNQPQHF. The CDR3 coding sequence is TGTGCCAGTAGTGCAGGACAGGCCCGCAATCAGCCCCAGCATTTT. The V gene is TRBV19, the J gene TRBJ1-5; 7 positions match TRBD1. The junction had 6 bases not matched to a gene; V was cut back by 5 bases and J by 2 bases. The CDR3 extends over 15 amino acids. Looked up from germline, CDR1 is LNHDA and CDR2 is SQIVND (reference sequence). Using reference TRBV19 and TRBJ1-5 for the parts outside the CDR3, the full variable domain is DGGITQSPKYLFRKEGQNVTLSCEQNLNHDAMYWYRQDPGQGLRLIYYSQIVNDFQKGDIAEGYSVSREKKESFPLTVTSAQKNPTAFYLCASSAGQARNQPQHFGDGTRLSIL.

This chain links TRBV2 with TRBJ1-5, with D maybe TRBD1 (6 bases). The CDR3 is made up of 14 amino acids. V lost 7 bases, J lost 5 bases, and 15 bases lay in between. CDR1 is SNHLY and CDR2 is FYNNEI in the germline V gene. The CDR3 DNA reads TGTGCCAGCACCTCGAGGGGGGGAGATCAGCCCCAGCATTTT. It codes for CASTSRGGDQPQHF.

The chain couples TRBV20-1 to TRBJ2-5; D perhaps matches TRBD1 (6 bases). CDR1 and CDR2 from the germline V gene are DFQATT and SNEGSKA (reference sequence). This CDR3 has 16 residues. Trimming took off 3 bases at V and 1 base at J, with 18 bases between the two ends. The CDR3 bases are TGCAGTGCTAGTCCGTCGTCGGACAGTCTCCAAGAGACCCAGTACTTC. The encoded protein is CSASPSSDSLQETQYF.

V gene TRBV28 combines with J gene TRBJ1-4, with 8 bases aligning to TRBD1. The CDR3 totals 18 residues. The trim removed 7 bases at V and 7 bases at J, leaving 20 bases unmatched. CDR1 and CDR2 from the germline V gene are MDHEN and SYDVKM. CDR3 sequence reads: CASIPSQGAQIGGEKLFF. For the CDR3, the DNA is TGTGCCAGCATCCCCTCCCAGGGGGCGCAGATCGGGGGTGAAAAACTGTTTTTT.

The chain uses TRBV19 and TRBJ1-5, with D perhaps matching TRBD1 (6 bases). This CDR3 is 15 amino acids long. Germline CDR1 is LNHDA and CDR2 is SQIVND (reference sequence). Trimming shortened V by 2 bases and J by 5 bases, and 13 bases separated the two germline ends. The CDR3 nucleotides are TGTGCCAGTAGTATAAACGAGGGGGGGTATCAGCCCCAGCATTTT. The encoded protein is CASSINEGGYQPQHF. Drawing the rest from reference TRBV19 and TRBJ1-5, the complete variable domain is DGGITQSPKYLFRKEGQNVTLSCEQNLNHDAMYWYRQDPGQGLRLIYYSQIVNDFQKGDIAEGYSVSREKKESFPLTVTSAQKNPTAFYLCASSINEGGYQPQHFGDGTRLSIL.

The chain couples TRBV12-3 or TRBV12-4 to TRBJ1-1, with D perhaps TRBD1 (5 bases). Trimming left V 1 base short and J 7 bases short, with 10 bases between. The CDR3 consists of 13 residues. The CDR3: CASSLVVGGEAFF. The CDR3, as DNA: TGTGCCAGCAGTTTAGTAGTGGGGGGTGAAGCTTTCTTT.

The chain uses TRBV24-1 and TRBJ2-7; D unclear. This CDR3 contains 13 residues. Germline lookup yields CDR1 KGHDR and CDR2 SFDVKD. V lost 3 bases and J 0 bases, leaving 5 bases between the germline ends. In DNA, the CDR3 is TGTGCCACCAGTGATCCAGGCTCCTACGAGCAGTACTTC. This translates into CATSDPGSYEQYF.

The DNA of the CDR3 is TGTGCCAGCAGCTCCGGAGCGAGCGGGAGCACAGATACGCAGTATTTT. Amino acids: CASSSGASGSTDTQYF. The gene calls are TRBV5-8 and TRBJ2-3; a possible D gene is TRBD2 (6 bases). The CDR3 covers 16 residues. V dropped 3 bases and J dropped 0 bases, with 14 bases sitting between them. Germline values: CDR1 SGHTS, CDR2 YDEGEE.

V gene TRBV20-1 combines with J gene TRBJ1-3; D uncertain. This CDR3 is built from 11 residues. Germline V CDR1 and CDR2: DFQATT, SNEGSKA (reference sequence). V was clipped by 8 bases and J by 4 bases, with 9 bases between them. The CDR3 DNA reads as TGCAGTACCGCTAGAGGAAACACCATATATTTT. It translates to CSTARGNTIYF.

The chain links TRBV7-2 to TRBJ1-1; D remains ambiguous. Trimming left V 5 bases short and J 6 bases short, with 22 bases between. Germline V CDR1 and CDR2: SGHTA, FQGNSA. This CDR3 has 16 amino acids. The CDR3 loop reads CASSPRGRYPTPEAFF. In nucleotides, the CDR3 is TGTGCCAGCAGCCCACGAGGGAGATATCCAACCCCTGAAGCTTTCTTT.

CDR3 in DNA: TGTGCCAGCACCCGGACTAGCGGGAGTCCCTACGAGCAGTACTTC. Translating it yields CASTRTSGSPYEQYF. The rearrangement joins TRBV6-5 to TRBJ2-7; 13 nucleotides line up with TRBD2. The CDR3 length is 15 residues. V lost 7 bases and J lost 2; bases outside the gene matches: 5. Germline V gives CDR1 MNHEY, CDR2 SVGAGI.

The chain links TRBV18 to TRBJ2-7; tentative D call: TRBD2 (5 bases). The V end was cut by 0 bases, the J end by 2 bases, with 11 bases between. The V gene's germline CDR1 is KGHSH and CDR2 LQKENI. This CDR3 has 15 amino acids. The CDR3 region is CASSPPGVGAYEQYF. As DNA, the CDR3 is TGTGCCAGCTCACCACCCGGAGTCGGGGCCTACGAGCAGTACTTC.